This TCR beta chain was captured in a study of blood T cell repertoires in COVID-19. The authors' processing: Estimation of nucleated cell counts relied on the amplification of reference gene primers. TCRdb's table, derived via immunoSEQ multiplex PCR, lists solely in-frame clones and lacks some. The V and J calls and clone size were taken over from that table, and D and trimming were inferred from the DNA. The table has 300,000 to 350,000 clones, 85% to 90% seen once. There are 16 residues in the CDR3. V was trimmed by 7 bases and J by 8 bases, leaving 21 bases between them. CDR1 LNHDA and CDR2 SQIVND come from the germline V gene (reference sequence). This clone was recorded once.

This receptor was taken from a woman between 40 and 50 years old with COVID-19, enrolled during active disease. Sequenced input: peripheral blood. The chain is built from TRBV19 and TRBJ1-6; D ambiguous. The CDR3 sequence is CASTRSGQALDSPLHF. The DNA for the CDR3 is TGTGCCAGTACCCGAAGTGGGCAGGCTCTGGATTCACCCCTCCACTTT.